Listed here is a single TCR beta chain. Its antigen remains unknown. Profiling relied on immunoSEQ multiplex PCR, and the TCRdb table lists in-frame clones only, not all of them. Of hundreds of thousands of clones listed, around 90% are singletons. This sample is drawn from a study of Ad26.COV2.S vaccination and SARS-CoV-2 variants. Whole-study results and caveats: It was found that vaccine and placebo recipients had similar non-spike TCR breadth. The TCR-based breadth and depth measures might underestimate overall T cell responses.

Specified treatment: over 15 received Ad26.COV2.S at low or high dose, single or two shots; 5 received placebo; per-sample allocation not given. Sampling was done on day 63 after the first vaccine or placebo injection. The sequence derives from a person aged 18-65 years who received the Ad26.COV2.S COVID-19 vaccine or a placebo. The starting material was peripheral blood, obtained in a trial of Ad26.COV2.S vaccine versus placebo.

The CDR3 bases are TGTGCCAGCAGCCAAACGACAGGGGGGGCCTACGAGCAGTACTTC. Protein: CASSQTTGGAYEQYF. The chain joins TRBV4-2 to TRBJ2-7; 9 nucleotides align to TRBD1. This CDR3 has 15 amino acids. J lost 2 bases, V lost 2 bases, and 4 bases had no gene match. Germline V gives CDR1 LGHNA, CDR2 YNFKEQ.